This note documents a single T cell receptor beta chain sequence. This entry is derived from a study of blood T cell repertoires in COVID-19. The CDR3 extends over 15 amino acids. Trimming removed 11 bases from V and 7 bases from J; junction bases left unmatched: 15. Germline lookup yields CDR1 MDHEN and CDR2 SYDVKM. The assay was immunoSEQ multiplex PCR, and TCRdb's table has in-frame clones only and misses some. The top ten hold approximately 5% of the sample, which has about 18,000 clones, about 87% seen once. This sequence was found in a woman aged 25 to 39 who had recovered from COVID-19. The sample consisted of PBMCs or T cells enriched from blood (not recorded which). The V call is TRBV28, the J call TRBJ2-1; 9 bases are shared with TRBD2. The CDR3 region has the DNA TGTGCCCGCGGGGTAATCGCGGGGGGGAAGAATGAGCAGTTCTTC. It codes for CARGVIAGGKNEQFF.